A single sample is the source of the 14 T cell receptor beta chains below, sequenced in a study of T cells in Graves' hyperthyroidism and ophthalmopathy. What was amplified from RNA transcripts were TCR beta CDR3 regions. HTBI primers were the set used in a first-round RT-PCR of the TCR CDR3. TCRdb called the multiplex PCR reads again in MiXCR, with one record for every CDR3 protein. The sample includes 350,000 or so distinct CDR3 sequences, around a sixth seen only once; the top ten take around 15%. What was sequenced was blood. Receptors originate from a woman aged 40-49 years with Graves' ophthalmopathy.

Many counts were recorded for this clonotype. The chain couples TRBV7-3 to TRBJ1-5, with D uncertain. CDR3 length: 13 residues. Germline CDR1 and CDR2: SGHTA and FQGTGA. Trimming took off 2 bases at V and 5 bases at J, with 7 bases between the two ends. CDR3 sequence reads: CASSLGADQPQHF. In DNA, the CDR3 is TGTGCCAGCAGCTTAGGCGCAGATCAGCCCCAGCATTTT. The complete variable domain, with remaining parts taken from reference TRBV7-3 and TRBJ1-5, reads GAGVSQTPSNKVTEKGKYVELRCDPISGHTALYWYRQSLGQGPEFLIYFQGTGAADDSGLPNDRFFAVRPEGSVSTLKIQRTERGDSAVYLCASSLGADQPQHFGDGTRLSIL.

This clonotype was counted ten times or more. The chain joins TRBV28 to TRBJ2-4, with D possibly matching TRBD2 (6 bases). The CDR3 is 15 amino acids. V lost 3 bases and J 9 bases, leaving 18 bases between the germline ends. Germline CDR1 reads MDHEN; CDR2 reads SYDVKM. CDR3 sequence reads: CASSFVGTPRGIQYF. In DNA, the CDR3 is TGTGCCAGCAGTTTTGTAGGGACTCCACGCGGCATTCAGTACTTC.

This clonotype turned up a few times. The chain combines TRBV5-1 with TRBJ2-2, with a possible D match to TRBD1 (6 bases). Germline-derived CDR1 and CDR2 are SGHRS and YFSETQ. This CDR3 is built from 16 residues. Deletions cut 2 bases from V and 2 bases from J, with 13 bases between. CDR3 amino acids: CASSLNRVENTGELFF. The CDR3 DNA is TGCGCCAGCAGCTTAAACAGGGTCGAAAACACCGGGGAGCTGTTTTTT.

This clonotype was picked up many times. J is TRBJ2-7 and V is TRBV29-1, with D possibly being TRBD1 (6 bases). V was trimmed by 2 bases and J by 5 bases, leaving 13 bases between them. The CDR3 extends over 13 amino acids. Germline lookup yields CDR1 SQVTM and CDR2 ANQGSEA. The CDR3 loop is CSVENGTGHEQYF. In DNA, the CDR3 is TGCAGCGTTGAAAACGGAACAGGGCACGAGCAGTACTTC.

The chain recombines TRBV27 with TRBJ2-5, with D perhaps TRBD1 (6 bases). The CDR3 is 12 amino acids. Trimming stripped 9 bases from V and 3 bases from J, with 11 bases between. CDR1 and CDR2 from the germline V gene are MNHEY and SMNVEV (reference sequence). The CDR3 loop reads CARPWTEETQYF. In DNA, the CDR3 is TGTGCCAGGCCCTGGACAGAAGAGACCCAGTACTTC.

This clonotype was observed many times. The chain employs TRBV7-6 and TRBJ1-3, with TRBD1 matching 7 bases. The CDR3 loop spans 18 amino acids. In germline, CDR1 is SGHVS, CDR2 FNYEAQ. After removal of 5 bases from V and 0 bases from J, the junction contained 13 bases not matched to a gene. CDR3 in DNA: TGTGCCAGCAGCCTATTATCCACCGGGACAGTCTCTGGAAACACCATATATTTT. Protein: CASSLLSTGTVSGNTIYF.

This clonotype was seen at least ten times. This CDR3 is CASSQDHSPGYEQYF. CDR3 bases: TGCGCCAGCAGCCAAGATCATAGCCCGGGATACGAGCAGTACTTC. V and J are TRBV4-3 and TRBJ2-7; D is possibly TRBD2 (5 bases). Trimming left V 0 bases short and J 4 bases short, with 13 bases between. The germline V gene has CDR1 LGHNA and CDR2 YSLEER. This CDR3 comprises 15 residues.

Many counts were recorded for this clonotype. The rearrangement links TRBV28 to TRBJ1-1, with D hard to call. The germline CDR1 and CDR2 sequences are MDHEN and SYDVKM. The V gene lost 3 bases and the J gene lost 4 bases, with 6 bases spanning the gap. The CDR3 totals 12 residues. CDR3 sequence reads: CASSFSFTEAFF. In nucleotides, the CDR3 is TGTGCCAGCAGTTTTTCATTCACTGAAGCTTTCTTT.

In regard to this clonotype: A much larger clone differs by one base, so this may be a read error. In nucleotides, the CDR3 is TGTGCCAGTAGAGAACAGGGGTCATATGGCTACACCTTC. This gives the protein CASREQGSYGYTF. The chain is built from TRBV19 and TRBJ1-2; 7 nucleotides match TRBD1. The ends lost 6 bases at V and 5 bases at J; junction bases unmatched: 6. The CDR3 loop spans 13 amino acids. Germline values: CDR1 LNHDA, CDR2 SQIVND (reference sequence).

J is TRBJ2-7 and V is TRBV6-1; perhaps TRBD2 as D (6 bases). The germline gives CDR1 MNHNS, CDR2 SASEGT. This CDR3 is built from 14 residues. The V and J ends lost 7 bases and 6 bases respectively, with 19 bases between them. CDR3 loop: CASTDPGERGEQYF. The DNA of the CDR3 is TGTGCCAGCACTGACCCGGGGGAAAGGGGCGAGCAGTACTTC.

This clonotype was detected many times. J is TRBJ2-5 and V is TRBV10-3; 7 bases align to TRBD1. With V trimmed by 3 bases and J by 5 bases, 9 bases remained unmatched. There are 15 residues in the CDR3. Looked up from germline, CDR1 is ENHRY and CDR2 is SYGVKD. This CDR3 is CAISDPYRGEETQYF. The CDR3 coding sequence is TGTGCCATCAGTGACCCATACAGGGGAGAGGAGACCCAGTACTTC.

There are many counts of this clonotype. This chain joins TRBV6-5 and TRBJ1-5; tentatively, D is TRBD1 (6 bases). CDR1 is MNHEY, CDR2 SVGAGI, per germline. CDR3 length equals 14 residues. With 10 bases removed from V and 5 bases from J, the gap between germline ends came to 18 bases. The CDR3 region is CATRGIQSYQPQHF. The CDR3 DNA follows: TGTGCCACCAGGGGAATTCAATCATATCAGCCCCAGCATTTT.

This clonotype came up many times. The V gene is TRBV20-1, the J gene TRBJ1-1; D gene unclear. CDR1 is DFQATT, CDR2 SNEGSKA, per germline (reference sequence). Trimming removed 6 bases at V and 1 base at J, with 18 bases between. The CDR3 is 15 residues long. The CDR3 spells CSAPPPRDKNTEAFF. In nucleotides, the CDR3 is TGCAGTGCCCCCCCCCCCAGAGATAAGAACACTGAAGCTTTCTTT.

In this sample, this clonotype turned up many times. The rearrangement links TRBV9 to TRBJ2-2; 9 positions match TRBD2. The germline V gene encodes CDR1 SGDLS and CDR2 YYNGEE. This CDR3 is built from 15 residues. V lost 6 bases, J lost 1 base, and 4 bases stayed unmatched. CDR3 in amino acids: CASTRLAENTGELFF. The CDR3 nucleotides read TGTGCCAGCACCCGACTAGCGGAGAACACCGGGGAGCTGTTTTTT.